Listed here are 12 T cell receptor beta chains from one sample, sequenced in a study of OX40 agonist ivuxolimab in advanced cancers. Method: immunoSEQ multiplex PCR; TCRdb's copy keeps in-frame clones and lacks some. The sample has roughly 87,000 clones; 92% are singletons. The sequencing used CD4+ or CD8+ T cells sorted from blood, collected in a trial of the OX40 agonist ivuxolimab. Source of these receptors: an adult with an advanced solid tumor such as melanoma, head and neck, liver or kidney cancer.

This chain joins TRBV5-1 and TRBJ2-1; D gene ambiguous. Germline CDR1 and CDR2: SGHRS and YFSETQ. There are 12 residues in the CDR3. V lost 2 bases and J lost 8, with 8 bases in between. DNA for the CDR3: TGCGCCAGCAGCTTAGTTGGTGATGAGCAGTTCTTC. The encoded protein is CASSLVGDEQFF.

The chain carries TRBV29-1 and TRBJ2-5; D is perhaps TRBD2 (5 bases). The CDR3 is 17 amino acids. Trimming stripped 1 base from V and 1 base from J, with 19 bases between. In germline, CDR1 is SQVTM, CDR2 ANQGSEA. CDR3 coding DNA: TGCAGCGTTGAAGGGGTAAACGGGGTCTGGGCCCAAGAGACCCAGTACTTC. Amino acids: CSVEGVNGVWAQETQYF.

The V call is TRBV4-2, the J call TRBJ1-4; D remains unclear. The CDR3 runs 15 residues. V was cut by 5 bases and J by 0 bases, with 10 bases left in between. Germline-derived CDR1 and CDR2 are LGHNA and YNFKEQ. CDR3 sequence: CASSVQAPTNEKLFF. The CDR3 DNA reads TGTGCCAGCAGCGTCCAGGCTCCAACTAATGAAAAACTGTTTTTT.

This rearrangement joins TRBV7-6 to TRBJ2-1, with TRBD1 matching over 10 bases. Germline CDR1 reads SGHVS; CDR2 reads FNYEAQ. J was trimmed by 3 bases and V by 2 bases; bases with no gene match: 4. The CDR3 has 16 residues. This CDR3 is CASSLRGTGVYNEQFF. The DNA of the CDR3 is TGTGCCAGCAGCTTACGGGGGACAGGGGTCTACAATGAGCAGTTCTTC.

CDR3 DNA sequence: TGTGCCATCAGTGAGGGAACGAGGCCGGGTAGGACAGGGGGCGGAGAGACCCAGTACTTC. Amino acids: CAISEGTRPGRTGGGETQYF. The V and J genes are TRBV10-3 and TRBJ2-5, with 11 bases aligning to TRBD1. The CDR3 consists of 20 residues. Trimming cost V 2 bases and J 4 bases; bases outside gene matches: 18. Germline assignment: CDR1 ENHRY and CDR2 SYGVKD.

The rearrangement links TRBV19 to TRBJ1-6, with 7 positions matching TRBD1. The germline V gene has CDR1 LNHDA and CDR2 SQIVND (reference sequence). V lost 7 bases to trimming and J lost 7 bases; unmatched junction nucleotides: 10. This CDR3 spans 15 amino acids. This CDR3 reads CASTLDRASNSPLHF. Here the CDR3 DNA reads TGTGCCAGTACTCTCGACAGGGCAAGCAATTCACCCCTCCACTTT.

The rearrangement uses TRBV2 and TRBJ2-3; 7 nucleotides match TRBD1. Germline V CDR1 and CDR2: SNHLY, FYNNEI. The CDR3 totals 15 residues. Losses at the gene ends were 7 bases for V and 0 bases for J; bases not matched to a gene: 7. CDR3 amino acids: CASITGVQSTDTQYF. CDR3 sequence (DNA): TGTGCCAGCATAACAGGGGTCCAAAGCACAGATACGCAGTATTTT. Supplemented by reference TRBV2 and TRBJ2-3, the full variable domain reads EPEVTQTPSHQVTQMGQEVILRCVPISNHLYFYWYRQILGQKVEFLVSFYNNEISEKSEIFDDQFSVERPDGSNFTLKIRSTKLEDSAMYFCASITGVQSTDTQYFGPGTRLTVL.

The chain combines TRBV4-1 with TRBJ2-7; D ambiguous. This CDR3 comprises 13 residues. V lost 1 base and J lost 3, with 7 bases in between. Germline CDR1 MGHRA, CDR2 YSYEKL. DNA for the CDR3: TGCGCCAGCAGCCAAGTCACGGACTACGAGCAGTACTTC. Its protein product is CASSQVTDYEQYF.

CDR3: CASSLDRFGEQYF. In DNA form, the CDR3 reads TGCGCCAGCAGCTTGGACAGGTTTGGCGAGCAGTACTTC. The chain combines TRBV5-1 with TRBJ2-7, with a tentative D call TRBD1 (5 bases). The CDR3 totals 13 residues. Trimming took off 0 bases at V and 6 bases at J, with 10 bases between the two ends. Germline assignment: CDR1 SGHRS and CDR2 YFSETQ.

The rearrangement links TRBV4-3 to TRBJ2-1, with 7 bases lining up with TRBD2. The CDR3 is 15 amino acids. Germline assignment: CDR1 LGHNA and CDR2 YSLEER. V was clipped by 7 bases and J by 9 bases; unmatched bases: 15. Here the CDR3 DNA reads TGCGCCAGCAAGGGGATTTTGGCGGGAGAGAGTGAGCAGTTCTTC. Translated, it gives CASKGILAGESEQFF.

The chain employs TRBV5-5 and TRBJ2-7; no definite D call. The V end lost 0 bases, the J end lost 7 bases, and 14 bases lay between the germline ends. The germline V gene encodes CDR1 SGHKS and CDR2 YYEKEE (reference sequence). The CDR3 totals 14 residues. CDR3 DNA sequence: TGTGCCAGCAGCTTGGCTAGGTCGTTCTGGGAGCAGTACTTC. The encoded protein is CASSLARSFWEQYF.

The DNA of the CDR3 is TGCGCCAGCAGCCATGGGGTGAACACTGAAGCTTTCTTT. Encoded protein: CASSHGVNTEAFF. The chain joins TRBV4-1 to TRBJ1-1; no clear D. Trimming stripped 3 bases from V and 0 bases from J, with 5 bases between. Germline V gene data show CDR1 as MGHRA and CDR2 as YSYEKL. The CDR3 sequence is 13 residues long.